The following is a TCR beta chain sequence with its context. These data belong to a study of CD8 T cells in ankylosing spondylitis. 5'-RACE, quantitative and with molecular barcodes, yielded the TCR beta libraries. TCRdb analysed the 5' RACE reads with MiXCR anew, one entry per CDR3 protein. The repertoire holds 150,000 to 200,000 distinct CDR3 sequences, with 13% as singletons. V gave up 5 bases and J gave up 3 bases; unmatched junction bases: 8. Germline V gene data show CDR1 as SGHTA and CDR2 as FQGTGA. This CDR3 has 15 amino acids. The chain carries TRBV7-3 and TRBJ2-7, with 9 bases lining up with TRBD2. Sequencing was carried out using blood, either unsorted or a sorted T cell fraction (not recorded which). The receptor's source is a female donor with ankylosing spondylitis or in good health (not recorded which). CDR3: CASSLHSTSGYEQYF. CDR3 sequence (DNA): TGTGCCAGCAGCCTCCACTCGACTAGCGGCTACGAGCAGTACTTC.